The 15 T cell receptor beta chains reported below all come from one sample, sequenced in a study of T cells after posttransplantation cyclophosphamide. Repertoires were generated with immunoSEQ multiplex PCR, while TCRdb's copy carries only in-frame clones and drops some. Observed in the sample are tens of thousands of clones, none of them singletons. The sample consisted of PBMCs. Every receptor here comes from a woman in her fifties or sixties in good health and a related stem cell transplant donor.

This clone appeared many times. In the same sample, other DNA sequences code for this CDR3. This rearrangement joins TRBV7-9 to TRBJ1-2; D is uncertain. This CDR3 contains 13 residues. The V gene lost 1 base and the J gene lost 4 bases, with 7 bases spanning the gap. Germline values: CDR1 SEHNR, CDR2 FQNEAQ (reference sequence). The CDR3 nucleotides are TGTGCCAGCAGCTTAGGGGCGGGCTATGGCTACACCTTC. Encoded protein: CASSLGAGYGYTF.

This clone was recorded at least ten times. The CDR3 here is CASSILRGSKRTYNSPLHF. CDR3 coding DNA: TGTGCCAGTAGTATACTAAGGGGCAGCAAACGCACCTATAATTCACCCCTCCACTTT. The V gene is TRBV19, the J gene TRBJ1-6, with TRBD1 as a possible D gene (5 bases). The V and J ends lost 2 bases and 2 bases respectively, with 19 bases between them. Germline CDR1 is LNHDA and CDR2 is SQIVND (reference sequence). The CDR3 has 19 residues.

This clone occurred many times. V usage is TRBV28 and J usage is TRBJ2-7; 9 nucleotides line up with TRBD1. Losses at the gene ends were 6 bases for V and 2 bases for J; bases not matched to a gene: 8. The CDR3 covers 15 residues. From germline, CDR1 is MDHEN and CDR2 SYDVKM. The CDR3 region has the DNA TGTGCCAGCAGCCAGACAGGGGGTTACACCTACGAGCAGTACTTC. It codes for CASSQTGGYTYEQYF.

This clone came up many times. J is TRBJ2-3 and V is TRBV7-9; possibly TRBD1 for D (6 bases). The V gene lost 3 bases and the J gene lost 13 bases, with 14 bases spanning the gap. Germline CDR1 SEHNR, CDR2 FQNEAQ (reference sequence). The CDR3 has 12 amino acids. The CDR3 nucleotides read TGTGCCAGCAGCTTCGGGGACACTCGAAAGTATTTT. It encodes CASSFGDTRKYF.

This clone was detected ten times or more. J is TRBJ2-7 and V is TRBV18, with a possible D match to TRBD1 (5 bases). The CDR3 length is 16 residues. Trimming cost V 3 bases and J 8 bases, with 23 bases left between them. The germline V gene encodes CDR1 KGHSH and CDR2 LQKENI. For the CDR3, the DNA is TGTGCCAGCTCACCCCCACACCGACAGATTCCTACGAAGCAGTACTTC. It is translated as CASSPPHRQIPTKQYF. The entire variable domain, with the rest obtained from reference TRBV18 and TRBJ2-7, is as follows: NAGVMQNPRHLVRRRGQEARLRCSPMKGHSHVYWYRQLPEEGLKFMVYLQKENIIDESGMPKERFSAEFPKEGPSILRIQQVVRGDSAAYFCASSPPHRQIPTKQYFGPGTRLTVT.

The chain couples TRBV18 to TRBJ2-7, with D maybe TRBD2 (5 bases). The CDR3 loop spans 12 amino acids. Per germline, CDR1 KGHSH and CDR2 LQKENI. V lost 6 bases to trimming and J lost 7 bases, with 13 bases between them. CDR3 amino acids: CASSEGPWEQYF. CDR3 bases: TGTGCCAGCTCCGAGGGCCCCTGGGAGCAGTACTTC.

This clone was seen repeatedly, ten times or more. The genes are TRBV10-3 and TRBJ1-2; tentative D call: TRBD1 (5 bases). This CDR3 is 14 amino acids long. With 9 bases removed from V and 6 bases from J, the gap between germline ends came to 20 bases. Germline V CDR1 and CDR2: ENHRY, SYGVKD. In DNA form, the CDR3 reads TGTGCCATGAGATCAGAGACAGTCCATCATGGCTACACCTTC. It codes for CAMRSETVHHGYTF.

The table lists this clone with many counts. The chain is built from TRBV4-1 and TRBJ1-2; 11 bases are a match to TRBD1. V was pared by 4 bases and J by 3 bases, with 7 bases of the junction left unmatched. This CDR3 has 16 residues. CDR1 is MGHRA and CDR2 is YSYEKL in the germline V gene. The CDR3 loop reads CASSRLPGQGDYGYTF. CDR3 DNA: TGCGCCAGCAGCCGACTACCGGGACAGGGGGACTATGGCTACACCTTC.

This clone was seen repeatedly, ten times or more. This sequence joins TRBV19 and TRBJ1-1; D ambiguous. V was trimmed by 3 bases and J by 5 bases, leaving 10 bases between them. CDR1 and CDR2 from the germline V gene are LNHDA and SQIVND (reference sequence). This CDR3 is built from 13 residues. The CDR3 sequence: CASSILRETEAFF. The CDR3 nucleotides read TGTGCCAGTAGTATCTTAAGGGAGACTGAAGCTTTCTTT.

This clone was picked up many times. The chain joins TRBV5-6 to TRBJ2-2; tentative D call: TRBD2 (6 bases). V was pared by 3 bases and J by 1 base, with 22 bases between. There are 19 residues in the CDR3. Germline V lookup: CDR1 SGHDT, CDR2 YYEEEE. In DNA form, the CDR3 reads TGTGCCAGCAGCTATTCCAGGGAGCGCGGGATCTTGAACACCGGGGAGCTGTTTTTT. As protein: CASSYSRERGILNTGELFF.

This clone was detected many times. The rearrangement joins TRBV6-1 to TRBJ1-2, with D possibly matching TRBD1 (5 bases). V lost 6 bases, J lost 3 bases, and 14 bases lay in between. This CDR3 comprises 14 residues. Germline V gives CDR1 MNHNS, CDR2 SASEGT. The CDR3 nucleotides are TGTGCCAGCAGACCGACAGCCTTTTACTATGGCTACACCTTC. Translating it yields CASRPTAFYYGYTF.

This clone was counted at least ten times. The chain is built from TRBV19 and TRBJ1-1, with D possibly being TRBD1 (6 bases). The CDR3 runs 15 residues. V was clipped by 8 bases and J by 4 bases, with 20 bases between them. Per the germline V gene, CDR1 is LNHDA and CDR2 is SQIVND (reference sequence). The CDR3 loop reads CASFDRLGRGTEAFF. CDR3 DNA: TGTGCCAGTTTCGACAGGTTGGGAAGGGGCACTGAAGCTTTCTTT.

In this sample, this clone turned up many times. The rearrangement links TRBV27 to TRBJ1-2; D is ambiguous. CDR1 and CDR2 from the germline V gene are MNHEY and SMNVEV (reference sequence). There are 14 residues in the CDR3. Between the trimmed V and J ends, which lost 3 bases and 0 bases, there was a span of 8 bases. Here the CDR3 reads CASSFGTANYGYTF. The CDR3 DNA reads as TGTGCCAGCAGTTTCGGTACAGCTAACTATGGCTACACCTTC.

In this sample, this clone turned up many times. The chain is built from TRBV12-5 and TRBJ2-5, with 13 bases aligning to TRBD2. V shed 6 bases and J 5 bases; nucleotides not matched to a gene: 3. This CDR3 contains 14 residues. Germline V gene data show CDR1 as LGHNT and CDR2 as FRNRAP. CDR3 coding DNA: TGTGCTAGTGGGAGGACTAGCGGGGGTGAGACCCAGTACTTC. As protein: CASGRTSGGETQYF.

This clone was seen at least ten times. This chain joins TRBV28 and TRBJ1-5, with D possibly being TRBD1 (5 bases). This CDR3 comprises 16 residues. Per germline, CDR1 MDHEN and CDR2 SYDVKM. V was pared by 7 bases and J by 0 bases, with 16 bases between. The CDR3 spells CASTKPGFNSNQPQHF. The CDR3 DNA reads TGTGCCAGCACCAAGCCAGGGTTCAATAGCAATCAGCCCCAGCATTTT.